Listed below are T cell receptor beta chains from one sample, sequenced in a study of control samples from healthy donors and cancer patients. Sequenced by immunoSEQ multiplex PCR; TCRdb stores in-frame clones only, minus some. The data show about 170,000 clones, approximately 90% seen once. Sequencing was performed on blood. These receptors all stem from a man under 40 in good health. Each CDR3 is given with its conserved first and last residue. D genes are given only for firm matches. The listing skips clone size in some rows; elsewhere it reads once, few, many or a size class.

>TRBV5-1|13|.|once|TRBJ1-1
TGCGCCAGCAGCTTTAGATTTAACACTGAAGCTTTCTTT
CASSFRFNTEAFF
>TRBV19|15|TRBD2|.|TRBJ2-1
TGTGCCAGTAGGCCACCGGGACTAGCAGGCAATGAGCAGTTCTTC
CASRPPGLAGNEQFF
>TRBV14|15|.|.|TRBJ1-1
TGTGCCAGCAGCCAAGAGGGGGGGGCCGGGACTGAAGCTTTCTTT
CASSQEGGAGTEAFF
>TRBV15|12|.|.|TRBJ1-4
TGTGCCACCAGCAGAGGACCGGAAAAACTGTTTTTT
CATSRGPEKLFF
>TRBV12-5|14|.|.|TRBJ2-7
TGTGCTAGTGGTCCGGGGTTGGGAGGCTACGAGCAGTACTTC
CASGPGLGGYEQYF
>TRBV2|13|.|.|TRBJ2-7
TGTGCCAGCCCAAGGGCGTCCTCCTACGAGCAGTACTTC
CASPRASSYEQYF
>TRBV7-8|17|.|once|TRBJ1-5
TGTGCCAGCACCCTCTTAGGGGGAGGAGTGAGCAATCAGCCCCAGCATTTT
CASTLLGGGVSNQPQHF
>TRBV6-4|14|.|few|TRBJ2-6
TGTGCCAGCAGTGACAACTCTGGGGCCAACGTCCTGACTTTC
CASSDNSGANVLTF
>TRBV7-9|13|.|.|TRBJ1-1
TGTGCCAGCAAGCGGCCGGCGAACACTGAAGCTTTCTTT
CASKRPANTEAFF
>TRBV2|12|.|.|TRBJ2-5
TGTGCCAGCGGCGGGGCCCTGGGGACCCAGTACTTC
CASGGALGTQYF
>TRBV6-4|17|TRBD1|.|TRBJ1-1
TGTGCCAGCAGAGATACCGGGACAGGGGACATGAACACTGAAGCTTCCTTT
CASRDTGTGDMNTEASF
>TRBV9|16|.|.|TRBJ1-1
TGTGCCAGCAGCGGTGGCAGGGTCTCTCTGAACACTGAAGCTTTCTTT
CASSGGRVSLNTEAFF
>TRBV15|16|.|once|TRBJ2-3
TGTGCCACCAGCAGAGATGGGGAGGGGGGATTGGATACGCAGTATTTT
CATSRDGEGGLDTQYF
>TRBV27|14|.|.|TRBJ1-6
TGTGCCAGCAGTTTATCGCCGACGGGGTCACCCCTCCACTTT
CASSLSPTGSPLHF
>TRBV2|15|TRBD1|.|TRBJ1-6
TGTGCCAGCTCCCTGGACAGGGGAGATAATTCACCCCTCCACTTT
CASSLDRGDNSPLHF
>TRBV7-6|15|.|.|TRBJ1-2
TGTGCCAGCAGCTTAGATAGCGGAGGAGGGTATGGCTACACCTTC
CASSLDSGGGYGYTF
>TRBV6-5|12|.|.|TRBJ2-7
TGTGCCAGCAGGACGCCCCTGAATGAGCAGTACTTC
CASRTPLNEQYF
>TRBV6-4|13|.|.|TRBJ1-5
TGTGCCAGCAGTGAGGAAGGCAATCAGCCCCAGCATTTT
CASSEEGNQPQHF
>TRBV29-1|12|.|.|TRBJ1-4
TGCAGCGTCGGACAGCCTAATGAAAAACTGTTTTTT
CSVGQPNEKLFF
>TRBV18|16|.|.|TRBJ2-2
TGTGCCAGCTCACCACGTGAGGACAGGAGGGCCGGGGAGCTGTTTTTT
CASSPREDRRAGELFF
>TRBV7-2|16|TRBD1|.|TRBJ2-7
TGTGCCAGCAGCTTAATCCCAGCAGGGGGAACCTACGAGCAGTACTTC
CASSLIPAGGTYEQYF
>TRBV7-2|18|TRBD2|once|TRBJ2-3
TGTGCCAGCAGCTTAGGATCGAGCGGGGGGTCCCCCACAGATACGCAGTATTTT
CASSLGSSGGSPTDTQYF
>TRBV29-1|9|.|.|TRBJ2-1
TGCAGGTACCCGAATGAGCAGTTCTTC
CRYPNEQFF
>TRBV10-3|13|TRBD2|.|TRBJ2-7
TGTGCCATCAGTACAGCGGGATTTTACGAGCAGTACTTC
CAISTAGFYEQYF
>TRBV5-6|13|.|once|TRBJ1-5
TGTGCCAGCAGCTTAGGAGATAATCAGCCCCAGCATTTT
CASSLGDNQPQHF
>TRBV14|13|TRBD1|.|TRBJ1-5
TGTGCCAGCAGTAAACAGGGGAATCAGCCCCAGCATTTT
CASSKQGNQPQHF
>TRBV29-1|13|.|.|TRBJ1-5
TGCAGCGTTTTAGGGGACATAACTGAGCCCCAGCATTTT
CSVLGDITEPQHF
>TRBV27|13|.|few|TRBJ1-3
TGTGCCAGCAGTTTAGGCAGGGGAAACACCATATATTTT
CASSLGRGNTIYF
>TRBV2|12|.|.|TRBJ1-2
TGTGCCAGCACAGAAATAGAAGGAGGCTACACCTTC
CASTEIEGGYTF
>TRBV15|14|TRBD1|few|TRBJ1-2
TGTGCCACCGGGACAGGGGAGAGGAGCTATGGCTACACCTTC
CATGTGERSYGYTF
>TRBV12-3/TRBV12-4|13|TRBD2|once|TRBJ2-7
TGTGCCAGCAGTCGGACTAGCGGGAGCGAGCAGTACTTC
CASSRTSGSEQYF
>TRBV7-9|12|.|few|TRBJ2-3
TGTGCCAGCTCATGGGGCACAGATACGCAGTATTTT
CASSWGTDTQYF